This T cell receptor (beta chain) was sequenced during a study of response to subunit inactivated influenza vaccine. Overall study findings and caveats: Few new T cells, the authors suggested, are recruited by each seasonal influenza vaccination.

The V and J ends lost 2 bases and 6 bases respectively, with 17 bases between them. The germline CDR1 and CDR2 sequences are LNHNV and YYDKDF (reference sequence). CDR3 length: 16 amino acids. TCRdb processed the RT-PCR reads anew with MiXCR; each CDR3 protein has one entry. The sample holds about 570,000 distinct CDR3 sequences, about 10% seen once. This clonotype was observed many times. Its antigen is unidentified. This clonotype was obtained from a man aged 45-60 years who received an inactivated influenza vaccine. The starting material was PBMCs from blood, obtained on the day of vaccination. The V and J genes are TRBV15 and TRBJ2-1; D is possibly TRBD2 (5 bases). The CDR3 region is CATSRPLMDLANEQFF. In DNA form, the CDR3 reads TGTGCCACCAGCAGACCATTAATGGACCTAGCCAATGAGCAGTTCTTC.